One and the same sample provided the 7 T cell receptor beta chains below, sequenced in a study of blood T cell repertoires in COVID-19 (dated by TCRdb to 2018 to 2021). Libraries were built with the immunoSEQ multiplex PCR assay. In TCRdb, the immuneACCESS table is reduced to in-frame sequences with V and J assigned. These tables do not hold every clone; where another copy was compared, an unresolved V gene accounts for under half, and the others remain unexplained. A total of about 73,000 clones appear in this sample, less than 95% of them only once. About 5.1% of the sample is taken by the ten largest. The sample consisted of peripheral blood. Every receptor here comes from a woman younger than 35 with acute or convalescent COVID-19.

The gene calls are TRBV5-1 and TRBJ1-1; D call uncertain. Germline CDR1 SGHRS, CDR2 YFSETQ. V gave up 4 bases and J gave up 3 bases, with 7 bases separating them. This CDR3 has 12 residues. The CDR3, as DNA: TGCGCCAGCAGCGGCGGCCACACTGAAGCTTTCTTT. Translating gives CASSGGHTEAFF.

This chain uses TRBV6-5 with TRBJ2-3; D perhaps matches TRBD2 (6 bases). Trimming removed 4 bases from V and 0 bases from J, with 11 bases in between. The CDR3 extends over 15 amino acids. CDR1 is MNHEY and CDR2 is SVGAGI in the germline V gene. The CDR3 reads CASSLLASSTDTQYF. Here the CDR3 DNA reads TGTGCCAGCAGTTTGCTAGCGTCTAGCACAGATACGCAGTATTTT.

This chain links TRBV3-1 (or the pseudogene TRBV3-2) with TRBJ2-3; D is unclear. The ends were cut back, 3 bases at V and 4 bases at J, with 8 bases in the middle. Germline assignment: CDR1 LGHDT and CDR2 YNNKEL (reference sequence). The CDR3 has 13 amino acids. The CDR3 loop is CASSHEVADTQYF. DNA of the CDR3: TGTGCCAGCAGCCATGAGGTGGCAGATACGCAGTATTTT.

The chain carries TRBV7-8 and TRBJ1-3, with D possibly being TRBD1 (6 bases). CDR3 length equals 15 residues. The germline V gene has CDR1 SGHVS and CDR2 FQNEAQ. The V and J ends lost 1 base and 2 bases respectively, with 9 bases between them. In DNA form, the CDR3 reads TGTGCCAGCAGCTTAGACAGGGCCCCTGGAAACACCATATATTTT. Its protein product is CASSLDRAPGNTIYF.

This sequence joins TRBV19 and TRBJ1-3; tentatively, D is TRBD1 (5 bases). The CDR3 runs to 15 residues. Trimming took off 7 bases at V and 1 base at J, with 14 bases between the two ends. The V gene's germline CDR1 is LNHDA and CDR2 SQIVND (reference sequence). The CDR3 nucleotides read TGTGCCAGTACCCTGGGTAGGGGATCTGGAAACACCATATATTTT. It translates to CASTLGRGSGNTIYF.

The chain has TRBV14 and TRBJ1-1; no clear D. Germline assignment: CDR1 SGHDN and CDR2 FVKESK. Between the trimmed V and J ends, which lost 4 bases and 5 bases, there was a span of 17 bases. The CDR3 consists of 15 residues. The CDR3 region is CASSPALTTGTEAFF. The CDR3 DNA reads TGTGCCAGCAGCCCGGCCCTTACAACGGGGACTGAAGCTTTCTTT.

This chain joins TRBV5-1 and TRBJ2-2; a weak D match, TRBD2 (5 bases). Germline V gives CDR1 SGHRS, CDR2 YFSETQ. This CDR3 has 15 amino acids. Trimming removed 1 base from V and 0 bases from J, with 7 bases in between. This CDR3 is CASSLSGTNTGELFF. The CDR3 bases are TGCGCCAGCAGCTTGTCGGGGACGAACACCGGGGAGCTGTTTTTT.